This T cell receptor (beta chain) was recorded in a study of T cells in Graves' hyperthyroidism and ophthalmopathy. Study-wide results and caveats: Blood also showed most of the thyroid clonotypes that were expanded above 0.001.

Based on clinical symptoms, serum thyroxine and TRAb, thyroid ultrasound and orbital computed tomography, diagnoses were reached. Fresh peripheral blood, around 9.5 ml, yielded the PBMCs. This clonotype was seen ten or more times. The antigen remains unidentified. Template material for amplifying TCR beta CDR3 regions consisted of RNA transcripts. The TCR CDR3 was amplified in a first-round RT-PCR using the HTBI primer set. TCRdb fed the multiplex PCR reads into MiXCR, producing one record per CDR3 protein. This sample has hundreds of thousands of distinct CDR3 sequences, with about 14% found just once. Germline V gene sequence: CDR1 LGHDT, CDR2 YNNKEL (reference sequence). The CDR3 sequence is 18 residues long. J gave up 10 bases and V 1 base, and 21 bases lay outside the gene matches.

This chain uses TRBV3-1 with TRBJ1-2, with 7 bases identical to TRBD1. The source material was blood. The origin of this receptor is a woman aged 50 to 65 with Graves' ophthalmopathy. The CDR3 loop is CASSQGNGIGTAKPAYTF. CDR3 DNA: TGTGCCAGCAGCCAAGGAAATGGAATCGGGACAGCAAAACCCGCCTACACCTTC.